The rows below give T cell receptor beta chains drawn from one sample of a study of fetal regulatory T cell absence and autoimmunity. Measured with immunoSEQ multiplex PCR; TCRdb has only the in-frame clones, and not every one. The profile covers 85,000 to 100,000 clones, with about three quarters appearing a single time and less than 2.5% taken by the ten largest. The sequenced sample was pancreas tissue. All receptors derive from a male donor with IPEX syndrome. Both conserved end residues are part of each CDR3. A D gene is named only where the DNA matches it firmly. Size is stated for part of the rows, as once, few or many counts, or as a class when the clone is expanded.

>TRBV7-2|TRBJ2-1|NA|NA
CASSLGRGQGQFF
TGTGCCAGCAGCTTAGGTCGGGGCCAGGGGCAGTTCTTC
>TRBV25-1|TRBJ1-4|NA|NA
CASSGKRKTVF
TGTGCCAGCAGTGGAAAACGAAAAACTGTTTTT
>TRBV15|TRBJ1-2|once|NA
CATSRGYPPLYGYTF
TGTGCCACCAGCAGGGGATATCCACCCCTCTATGGCTACACCTTC
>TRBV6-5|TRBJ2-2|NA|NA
CASRERWGGELFF
TGTGCCAGCAGGGAGCGGTGGGGCGGGGAGCTGTTTTTT
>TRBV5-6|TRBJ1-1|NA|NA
CASSRVGHSNTEAFF
TGTGCCAGCAGCCGAGTCGGACACTCGAACACTGAAGCTTTCTTT
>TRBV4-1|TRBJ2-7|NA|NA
CASSGGSSYEQYF
TGCGCCAGCAGCGGGGGTAGCTCCTACGAGCAGTACTTC
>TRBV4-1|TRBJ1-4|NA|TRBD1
CASSLGQGCLEKLFF
TGCGCCAGCAGCCTGGGACAGGGGTGCCTCGAAAAACTGTTTTTT
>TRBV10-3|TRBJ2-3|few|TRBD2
CAISERGGTDTQYF
TGTGCCATCAGTGAGCGGGGGGGCACAGATACGCAGTATTTT
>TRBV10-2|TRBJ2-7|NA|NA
CASIPGSGFRGGPITLRSSYEQYF
TGCGCCAGCATCCCCGGGAGCGGGTTCCGGGGCGGGCCGATAACCCTCCGAAGCTCCTACGAGCAGTACTTC
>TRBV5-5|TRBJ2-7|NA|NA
CASSGQGRYPSYEQYF
TGTGCCAGCAGCGGTCAGGGACGCTACCCCAGTTACGAGCAGTACTTC
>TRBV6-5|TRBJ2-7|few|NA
CASSYGDNYYEQYF
TGTGCCAGCAGTTATGGGGACAACTACTACGAGCAGTACTTC
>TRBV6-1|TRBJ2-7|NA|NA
CASSVVVTYEQYF
TGTGCCAGCAGTGTGGTGGTGACCTACGAGCAGTACTTC
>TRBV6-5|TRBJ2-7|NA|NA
CASSYGFQGWSYEQYF
TGTGCCAGCAGTTACGGGTTCCAGGGGTGGTCCTACGAGCAGTACTTC
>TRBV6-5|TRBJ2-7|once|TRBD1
CASRPSGQSYEQYF
TGTGCCAGCAGGCCCTCGGGACAGTCCTACGAGCAGTACTTC
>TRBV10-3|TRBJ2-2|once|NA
CAKLRPTGELFF
TGTGCCAAACTACGCCCCACCGGGGAGCTGTTTTTT
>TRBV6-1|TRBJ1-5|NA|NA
CASSEWGSQPQHF
TGTGCCAGCAGTGAATGGGGAAGTCAGCCCCAGCATTTT
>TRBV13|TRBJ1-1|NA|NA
CASSLQNTEAFF
TGTGCCAGCAGCTTACAGAACACTGAAGCTTTCTTT
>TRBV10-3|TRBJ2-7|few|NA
CAISDQGSDEQYF
TGTGCCATCAGTGACCAGGGTAGCGACGAGCAGTACTTC
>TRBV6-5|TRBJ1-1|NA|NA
CASSYVGAHTEAFF
TGTGCCAGCAGTTACGTGGGGGCGCACACTGAAGCTTTCTTT
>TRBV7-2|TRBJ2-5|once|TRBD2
CASSLCDGRAETQYF
TGTGCCAGCAGCTTATGTGACGGGAGGGCCGAGACCCAGTACTTC
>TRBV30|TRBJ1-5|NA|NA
CAWSSGSNQPQHF
TGTGCCTGGTCGTCGGGGTCCAATCAGCCCCAGCATTTT
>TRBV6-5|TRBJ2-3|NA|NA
CASSRGDTQYF
TGTGCCAGCAGCAGGGGAGATACGCAGTATTTT
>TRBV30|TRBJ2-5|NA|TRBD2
CAWSVLAGETQYF
TGTGCCTGGAGTGTACTAGCGGGAGAGACCCAGTACTTC
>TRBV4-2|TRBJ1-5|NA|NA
CASSQDRLRVSNQPQHF
TGTGCCAGCAGCCAAGATCGGCTCAGGGTTAGCAATCAGCCCCAGCATTTT
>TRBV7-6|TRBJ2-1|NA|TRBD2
CASSLMMRGVYNEQFF
TGTGCCAGCAGCTTAATGATGCGGGGGGTATACAATGAGCAGTTCTTC
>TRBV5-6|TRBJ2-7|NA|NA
CASSSKTSYEQYF
TGTGCCAGCAGCTCGAAGACTAGTTACGAGCAGTACTTC
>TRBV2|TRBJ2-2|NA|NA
CASSESGRLSGELFF
TGTGCCAGCAGTGAATCAGGCCGTCTGAGCGGGGAGCTGTTTTTT
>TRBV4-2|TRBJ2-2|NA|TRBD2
CASSDPGLANTGELFF
TGTGCCAGCAGCGATCCGGGACTAGCAAACACCGGGGAGCTGTTTTTT
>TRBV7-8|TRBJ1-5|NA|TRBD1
CASSLYQGAYQPQHF
TGTGCCAGCAGCTTGTATCAGGGGGCCTATCAGCCCCAGCATTTT
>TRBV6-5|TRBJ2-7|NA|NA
CASTVFEQYF
TGTGCCAGCACGGTTTTCGAGCAGTACTTC
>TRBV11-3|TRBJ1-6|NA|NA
CASSSKTGPSGLHF
TGTGCCAGCAGCTCAAAAACCGGCCCCTCGGGCCTCCACTTT
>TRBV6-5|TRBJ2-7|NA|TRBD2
CASSYSGLARDEQYF
TGTGCCAGCAGTTACTCGGGACTAGCTAGGGACGAGCAGTACTTC
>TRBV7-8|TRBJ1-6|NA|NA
CASTPQSSYNSPLHF
TGTGCCAGCACCCCGCAGAGCTCCTATAATTCACCCCTCCACTTT
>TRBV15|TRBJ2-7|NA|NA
CATSRGGPQRYEQYF
TGTGCCACCAGCAGAGGCGGCCCACAGAGATACGAGCAGTACTTC
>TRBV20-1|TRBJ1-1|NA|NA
CSAAVDSEAFF
TGCAGTGCCGCCGTGGACAGTGAAGCTTTCTTT
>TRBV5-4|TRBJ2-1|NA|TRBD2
CASSLTSGSPSYNEQFF
TGTGCCAGCAGCTTAACTAGCGGGAGCCCCTCCTACAATGAGCAGTTCTTC
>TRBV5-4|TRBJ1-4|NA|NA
CASSDGGPYNEKLFF
TGTGCCAGCAGCGACGGAGGTCCCTATAATGAAAAACTGTTTTTT
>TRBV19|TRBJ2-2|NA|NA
CASSTYTTSNTGELFF
TGTGCCAGTAGCACCTACACCACGTCTAACACCGGGGAGCTGTTTTTT
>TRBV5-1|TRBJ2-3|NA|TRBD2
CASSIGTSGTDTQYF
TGCGCCAGCAGCATTGGGACTAGTGGGACAGATACGCAGTATTTT
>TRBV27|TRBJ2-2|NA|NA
CASSFLGGTGELFF
TGTGCCAGCAGTTTTTTAGGGGGCACCGGGGAGCTGTTTTTT
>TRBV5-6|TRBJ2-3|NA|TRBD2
CASSHLKAGVADTQYF
TGTGCCAGCAGCCATTTAAAAGCGGGAGTAGCAGATACGCAGTATTTT
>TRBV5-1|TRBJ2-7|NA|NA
CASSLVGALFYEQYF
TGCGCCAGCAGCTTGGTGGGGGCCCTGTTCTACGAGCAGTACTTC